This section outlines one T cell receptor (beta chain) sequence together with its context. This clonotype was observed at least ten times. No antigen is known for it. No base-level quality is on record; no much larger clone is a single base apart. V sheds 5 bases and J sheds 7 bases, leaving 21 bases between their ends. There are 15 amino acids in the CDR3, from cysteine to phenylalanine inclusive. The DNA shown is the 45-base CDR3, in frame from base 1. CDR1 SGHTA and CDR2 FQGTGA are derived from the germline V gene. This entry comes from a study of T cell repertoires in cytomegalovirus infection (dated by TCRdb to the late 2010s). Study-wide context: Donor HLA type was relevant to the analysis, as public TCR beta signatures indicated carriage of CMV infection together with the matching HLA type.

This sample was sequenced with an Illumina HiSeq 1500. The public sequencing data were trimmed at Q25 with fastp and processed into clonotypes with MiXCR by TCRdb, which kept only in-frame beta chains. All rows with the same CDR3 protein become a single entry with the most common DNA and genes. This sample has fewer than 550,000 distinct CDR3 sequences in its table, and approximately 10% of those were observed once. The ten top clones hold roughly 10% of the sample. Beyond this particular receptor, the publication reports: Carriers of CMV infection plus the relevant HLA type were discriminated by the cumulative frequency of public TCR beta family members in the study cohort and in an independent roughly 340-donor cohort. The ex vivo response was dominated by HLA-C-restricted CMV-specific TCR beta clonotypes, and the single most frequent clonotype in two of eight donors was supplied by these HLA-C-restricted clonotypes.

Sequencing was carried out using PBMCs. This clonotype originated in a human donor in good health (CMV status not recorded). Some clones in this sample may be carry-over from other donors' samples. Recombination connected TRBV7-3 to TRBJ2-7; matching of 5 bases hints at TRBD2 as the D gene. The CDR3 region has the sequence CASSPRRTEVGEQYF. The DNA sequence is TGTGCCAGCAGCCCCCGCAGGACGGAGGTGGGGGAGCAGTACTTC.